This T cell receptor (beta chain) was found in a study of OX40 agonist ivuxolimab in advanced cancers. Whole-study context: A mean age of approximately 58 years, range roughly 20 to 80, was recorded, and roughly 80% were male. Checkpoint inhibitors had been given previously to around 38% of patients.

Germline V gene lookup returns CDR1 MDHEN and CDR2 SYDVKM. This CDR3 is built from 14 residues. Trimming removed 3 bases at V and 0 bases at J, with 8 bases between. Remarks on this clone: Its specificity is unknown.

General study points: CD4+ and CD8+ blood T cells expanded clonally by week 6 at 0.1 to 3.0 mg/kg.

Data came from immunoSEQ multiplex PCR; TCRdb stores just in-frame clones and leaves some out. The table has about 53,000 clones, roughly 77% seen once. V and J are TRBV28 and TRBJ1-1; D is perhaps TRBD1 (6 bases). This specimen consisted of CD4+ or CD8+ T cells sorted from blood, obtained in a trial of the OX40 agonist ivuxolimab. This clonotype originated in an adult with an advanced solid tumor such as melanoma, head and neck, liver or kidney cancer. CDR3 sequence reads: CASSLGALNTEAFF. The CDR3 DNA reads as TGTGCCAGCAGTTTGGGGGCCCTGAACACTGAAGCTTTCTTT. The full variable domain, in which reference TRBV28 and TRBJ1-1 provide the parts outside the CDR3, is DVKVTQSSRYLVKRTGEKVFLECVQDMDHENMFWYRQDPGLGLRLIYFSYDVKMKEKGDIPEGYSVSREKKERFSLILESASTNQTSMYLCASSLGALNTEAFFGQGTRLTVV.